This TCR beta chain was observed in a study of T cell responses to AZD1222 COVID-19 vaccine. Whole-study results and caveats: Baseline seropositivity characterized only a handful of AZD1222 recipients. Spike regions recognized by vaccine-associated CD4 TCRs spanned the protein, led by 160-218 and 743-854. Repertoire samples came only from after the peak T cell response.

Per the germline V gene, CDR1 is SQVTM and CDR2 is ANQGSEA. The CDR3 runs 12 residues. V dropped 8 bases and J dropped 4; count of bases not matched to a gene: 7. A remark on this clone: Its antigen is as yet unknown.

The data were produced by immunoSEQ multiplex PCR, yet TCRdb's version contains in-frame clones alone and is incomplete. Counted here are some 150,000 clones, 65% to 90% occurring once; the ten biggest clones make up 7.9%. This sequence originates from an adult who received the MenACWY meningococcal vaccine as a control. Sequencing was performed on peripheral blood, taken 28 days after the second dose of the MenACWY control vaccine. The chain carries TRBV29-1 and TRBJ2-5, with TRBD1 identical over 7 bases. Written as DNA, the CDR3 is TGCAGCCAGGGGGTGGGTTCAGAGACCCAGTACTTC. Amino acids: CSQGVGSETQYF.